Included here is one T cell receptor (beta chain) sequence, with context. Its specificity is unknown. Profiled with immunoSEQ multiplex PCR; TCRdb holds only in-frame clones, not every one. The table lists 350,000 to 400,000 clones, 80% to 90% of them singletons, with approximately 3.7% in the top ten. The data originate from a study of Ad26.COV2.S vaccination and SARS-CoV-2 variants. About the study: Donor was one of the participants in the Ad26.COV2.S arm of the COV1001 trial.

Described treatment: approximately 18 received Ad26.COV2.S at low or high dose, single or two shots; 5 received placebo; per-sample allocation not given. Day 63 after the first vaccine or placebo injection was the time point for sampling. The study, taken as a whole, reports: The placebo group had lower spike-specific TCR breadth than the vaccine recipients did.

This clonotype originated in a person aged 18 to 65 who received the Ad26.COV2.S COVID-19 vaccine or a placebo. This material consisted of peripheral blood, taken in a trial of Ad26.COV2.S vaccine versus placebo.

The CDR3 region has the DNA TGTGCCACCAGTGACCCCGGACAGGGGAACAATGAGCAGTTCTTC. Protein product: CATSDPGQGNNEQFF. The chain has TRBV24-1 and TRBJ2-1; the match to TRBD1 covers 9 bases. With 4 bases clipped from V and 5 bases from J, the junction kept 5 bases outside the gene matches. This CDR3 contains 15 residues. The germline V gene has CDR1 KGHDR and CDR2 SFDVKD.